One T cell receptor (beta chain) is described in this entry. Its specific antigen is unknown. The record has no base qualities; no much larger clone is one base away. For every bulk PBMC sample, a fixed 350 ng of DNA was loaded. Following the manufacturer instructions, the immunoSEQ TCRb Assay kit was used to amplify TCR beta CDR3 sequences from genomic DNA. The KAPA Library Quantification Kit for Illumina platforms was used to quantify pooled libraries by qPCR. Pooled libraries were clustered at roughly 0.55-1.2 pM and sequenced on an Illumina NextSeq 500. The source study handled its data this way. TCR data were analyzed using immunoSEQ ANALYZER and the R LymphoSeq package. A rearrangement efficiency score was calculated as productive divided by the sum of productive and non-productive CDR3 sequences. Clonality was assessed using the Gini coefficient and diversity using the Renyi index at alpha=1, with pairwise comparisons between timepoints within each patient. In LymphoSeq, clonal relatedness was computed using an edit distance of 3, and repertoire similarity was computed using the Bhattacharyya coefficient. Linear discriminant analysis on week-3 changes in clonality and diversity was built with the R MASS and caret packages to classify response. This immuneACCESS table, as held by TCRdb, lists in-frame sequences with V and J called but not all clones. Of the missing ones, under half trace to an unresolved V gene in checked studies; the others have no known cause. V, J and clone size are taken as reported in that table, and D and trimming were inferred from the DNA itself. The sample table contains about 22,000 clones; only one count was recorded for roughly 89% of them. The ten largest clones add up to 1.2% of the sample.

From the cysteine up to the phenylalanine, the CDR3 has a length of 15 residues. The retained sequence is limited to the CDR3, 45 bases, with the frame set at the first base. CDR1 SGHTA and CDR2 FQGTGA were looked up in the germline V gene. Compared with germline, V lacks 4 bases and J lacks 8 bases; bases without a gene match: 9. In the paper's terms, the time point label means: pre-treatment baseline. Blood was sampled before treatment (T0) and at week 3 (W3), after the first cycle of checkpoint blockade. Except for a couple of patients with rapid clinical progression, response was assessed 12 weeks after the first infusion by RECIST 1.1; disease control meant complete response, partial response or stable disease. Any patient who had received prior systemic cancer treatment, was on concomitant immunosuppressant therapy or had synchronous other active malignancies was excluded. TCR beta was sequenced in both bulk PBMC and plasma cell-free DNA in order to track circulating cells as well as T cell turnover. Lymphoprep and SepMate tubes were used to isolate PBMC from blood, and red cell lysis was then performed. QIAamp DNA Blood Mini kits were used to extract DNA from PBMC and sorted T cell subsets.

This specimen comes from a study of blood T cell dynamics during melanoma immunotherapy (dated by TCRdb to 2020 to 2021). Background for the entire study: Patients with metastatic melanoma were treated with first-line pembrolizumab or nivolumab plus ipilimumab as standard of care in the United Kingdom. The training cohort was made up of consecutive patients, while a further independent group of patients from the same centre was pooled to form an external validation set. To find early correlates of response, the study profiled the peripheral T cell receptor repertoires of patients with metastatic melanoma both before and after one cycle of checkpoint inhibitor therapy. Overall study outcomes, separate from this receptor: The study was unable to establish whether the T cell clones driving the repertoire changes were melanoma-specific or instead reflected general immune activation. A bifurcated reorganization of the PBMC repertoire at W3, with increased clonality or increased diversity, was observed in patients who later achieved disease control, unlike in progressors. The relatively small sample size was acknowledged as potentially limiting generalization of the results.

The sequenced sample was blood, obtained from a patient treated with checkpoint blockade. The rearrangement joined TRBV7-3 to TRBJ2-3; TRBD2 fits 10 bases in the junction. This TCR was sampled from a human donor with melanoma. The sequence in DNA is TGTGCCAGCAGCTACCTAGCGGGAGAGTTGGGTACGCAGTATTTT. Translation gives CASSYLAGELGTQYF.